This T cell receptor beta chain was identified during a study of patients and donors after allogeneic stem cell transplantation. This clonotype was counted only a few times. Using its own MiXCR run on the RT-PCR reads, TCRdb lists one record per CDR3 protein. This repertoire shows 160,000 or so distinct CDR3 sequences, 24% found once; its top ten account for approximately 26%. This TCR was recovered from a human donor who was either an allogeneic HSCT recipient or a stem cell or donor lymphocyte infusion donor (not recorded which). It is not recorded whose cells these are; they may come from a transplant donor. Sequenced: blood, either unsorted or a sorted T cell fraction (not recorded which).

CDR3 sequence (DNA): TGTGCCAGCAGTTTCATGAGGGAAAAACTGTTTTTT. Amino acid sequence: CASSFMREKLFF. The chain uses TRBV12-3 or TRBV12-4 and TRBJ1-4; no clear D. CDR3 length equals 12 residues. Trimming left V 3 bases short and J 8 bases short, with 7 bases between.